This T cell receptor (beta chain) stems from a study of breast tumors, draining lymph nodes, adjacent tissues. CDR1 and CDR2 from the germline V gene are LNHDA and SQIVND (reference sequence). CDR3 length: 12 residues. V was pared by 6 bases and J by 4 bases, with 0 bases of the junction left unmatched. Using its own MiXCR run on the multiplex PCR reads, TCRdb lists one record per CDR3 protein. The sample includes roughly 49,000 distinct CDR3 sequences, under 45% seen only once; the top ten take roughly 10%. This clonotype was seen at least ten times. Sequenced sample: breast tumor tissue. This receptor was obtained from a female donor with breast cancer. Some clones in this sample may be carry-over from other donors' samples. The V and J genes are TRBV19 and TRBJ2-5; TRBD1 matches 9 bases. The chain's CDR3 is CASRDRGETQYF. The DNA for the CDR3 is TGTGCCAGTAGGGACAGGGGAGAGACCCAGTACTTC.